Listed here is a single T cell receptor (beta chain). This record belongs to a study of OX40 agonist ivuxolimab in advanced cancers. This CDR3 comprises 14 residues. V lost 7 bases to trimming and J lost 4 bases, with 13 bases between them. Looked up from germline, CDR1 is LNHDA and CDR2 is SQIVND (reference sequence). The method was immunoSEQ multiplex PCR; TCRdb's version includes in-frame clones alone and lacks a portion of them. Of tens of thousands of clones listed, roughly 90% were seen once; the top ten hold 2% to 2.5%. Sample: CD4+ or CD8+ T cells sorted from blood, taken in a trial of the OX40 agonist ivuxolimab. The chain is built from TRBV19 and TRBJ2-2; D is ambiguous. The TCR was taken from an adult with an advanced solid tumor such as melanoma, head and neck, liver or kidney cancer. The CDR3 protein is CASTPFPSTGELFF. For the CDR3, the DNA is TGTGCCAGTACCCCGTTTCCTAGCACCGGGGAGCTGTTTTTT.